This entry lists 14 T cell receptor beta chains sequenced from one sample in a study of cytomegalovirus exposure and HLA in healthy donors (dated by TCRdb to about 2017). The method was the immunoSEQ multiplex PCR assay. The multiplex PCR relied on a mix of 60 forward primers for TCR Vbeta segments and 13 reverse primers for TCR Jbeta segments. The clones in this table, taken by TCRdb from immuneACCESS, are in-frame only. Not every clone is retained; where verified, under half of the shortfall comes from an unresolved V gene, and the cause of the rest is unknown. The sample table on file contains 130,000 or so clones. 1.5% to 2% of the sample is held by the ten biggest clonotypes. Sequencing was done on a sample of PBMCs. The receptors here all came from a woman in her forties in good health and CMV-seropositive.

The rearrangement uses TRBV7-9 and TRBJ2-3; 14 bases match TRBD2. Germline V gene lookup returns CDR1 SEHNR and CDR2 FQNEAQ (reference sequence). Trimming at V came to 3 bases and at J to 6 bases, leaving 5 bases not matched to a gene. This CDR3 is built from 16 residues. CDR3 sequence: CASSFPGLAGVDTQYF. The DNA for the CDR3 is TGTGCCAGCAGCTTTCCGGGACTAGCGGGAGTTGATACGCAGTATTTT.

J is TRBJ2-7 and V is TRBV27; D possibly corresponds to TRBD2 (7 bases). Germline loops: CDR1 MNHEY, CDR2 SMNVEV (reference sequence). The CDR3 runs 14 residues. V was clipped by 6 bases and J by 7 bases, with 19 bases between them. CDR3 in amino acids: CASRGGDTLREQYF. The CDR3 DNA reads TGTGCCAGCAGGGGGGGGGACACTTTAAGGGAGCAGTACTTC.

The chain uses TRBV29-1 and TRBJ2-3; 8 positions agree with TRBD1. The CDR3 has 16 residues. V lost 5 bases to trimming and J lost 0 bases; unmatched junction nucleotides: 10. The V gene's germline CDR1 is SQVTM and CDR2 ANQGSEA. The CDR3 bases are TGCAGCGTTATACCCCCGGGACAGGCTAGCACAGATACGCAGTATTTT. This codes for CSVIPPGQASTDTQYF.

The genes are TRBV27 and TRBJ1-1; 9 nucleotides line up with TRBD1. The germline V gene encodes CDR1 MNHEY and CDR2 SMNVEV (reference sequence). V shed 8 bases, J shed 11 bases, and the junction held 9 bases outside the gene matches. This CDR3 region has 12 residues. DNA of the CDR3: TGTGCCAGCTGGGGACAGGGAGGTTCGGCTTTCTTT. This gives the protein CASWGQGGSAFF.

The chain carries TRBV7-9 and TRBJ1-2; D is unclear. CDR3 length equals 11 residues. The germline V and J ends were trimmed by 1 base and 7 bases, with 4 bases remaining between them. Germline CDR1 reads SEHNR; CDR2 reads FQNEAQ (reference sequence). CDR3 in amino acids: CASSLELGYTF. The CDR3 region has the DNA TGTGCCAGCAGCTTAGAACTTGGCTACACCTTC.

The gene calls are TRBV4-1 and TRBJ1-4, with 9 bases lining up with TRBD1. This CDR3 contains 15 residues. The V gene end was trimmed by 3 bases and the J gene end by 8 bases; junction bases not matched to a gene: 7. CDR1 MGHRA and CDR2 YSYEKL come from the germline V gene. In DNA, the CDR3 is TGCGCCAGCAGCCACCTGACAGGGGGTAACGAAAAACTGTTTTTT. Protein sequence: CASSHLTGGNEKLFF.

CDR3 loop: CASSSLDRASFYGYTF. The CDR3 nucleotides read TGTGCCAGCAGTTCCTTAGACAGGGCATCTTTCTATGGCTACACCTTC. The rearrangement uses TRBV6-5 and TRBJ1-2; 7 bases agree with TRBD1. Germline trimming cut 4 bases from V and 4 bases from J; bases unmatched to any gene: 12. The germline CDR1 and CDR2 sequences are MNHEY and SVGAGI. The CDR3 totals 16 residues.

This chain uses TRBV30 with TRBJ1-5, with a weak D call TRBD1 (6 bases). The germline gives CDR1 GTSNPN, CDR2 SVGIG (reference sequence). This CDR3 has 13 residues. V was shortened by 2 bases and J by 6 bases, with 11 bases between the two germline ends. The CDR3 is CAWSFQGTQPQHF. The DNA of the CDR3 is TGTGCCTGGAGTTTTCAGGGGACTCAGCCCCAGCATTTT. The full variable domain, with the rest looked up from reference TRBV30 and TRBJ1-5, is SQTIHQWPATLVQPVGSPLSLECTVEGTSNPNLYWYRQAAGRGLQLLFYSVGIGQISSEVPQNLSASRPQDRQFILSSKKLLLSDSGFYLCAWSFQGTQPQHFGDGTRLSIL.

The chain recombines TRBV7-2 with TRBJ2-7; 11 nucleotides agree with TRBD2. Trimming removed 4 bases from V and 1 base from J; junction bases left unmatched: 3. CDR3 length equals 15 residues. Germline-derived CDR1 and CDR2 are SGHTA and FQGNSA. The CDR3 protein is CASSYRLAGSYEQYF. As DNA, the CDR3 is TGTGCCAGCAGCTACCGACTAGCGGGATCCTACGAGCAGTACTTC. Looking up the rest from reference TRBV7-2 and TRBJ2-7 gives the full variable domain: GAGVSQSPSNKVTEKGKDVELRCDPISGHTALYWYRQSLGQGLEFLIYFQGNSAPDKSGLPSDRFSAERTGGSVSTLTIQRTQQEDSAVYLCASSYRLAGSYEQYFGPGTRLTVT.

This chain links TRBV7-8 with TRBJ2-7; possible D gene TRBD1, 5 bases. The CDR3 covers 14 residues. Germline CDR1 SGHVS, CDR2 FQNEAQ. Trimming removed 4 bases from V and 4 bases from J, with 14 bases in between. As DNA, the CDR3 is TGTGCCAGCAGCTCCTCCCGGACAACGTACGAGCAGTACTTC. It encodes CASSSSRTTYEQYF.

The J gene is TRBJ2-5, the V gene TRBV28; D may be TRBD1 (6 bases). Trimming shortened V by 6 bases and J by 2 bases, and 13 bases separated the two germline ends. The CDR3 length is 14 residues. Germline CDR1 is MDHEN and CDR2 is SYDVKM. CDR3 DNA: TGTGCCAGCAGCTCTGGGGGCAAACAAGAGACCCAGTACTTC. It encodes CASSSGGKQETQYF.

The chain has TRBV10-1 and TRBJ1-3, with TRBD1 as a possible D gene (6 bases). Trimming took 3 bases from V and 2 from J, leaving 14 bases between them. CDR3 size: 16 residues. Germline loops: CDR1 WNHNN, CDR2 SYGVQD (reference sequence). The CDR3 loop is CASSDRWTATGNTIYF. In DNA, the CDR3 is TGCGCCAGCAGTGACCGTTGGACAGCTACTGGAAACACCATATATTTT.

This CDR3 reads CASSIRLGRGDTQYF. As DNA, the CDR3 is TGTGCCAGTAGTATAAGGCTAGGGCGGGGGGATACGCAGTATTTT. The chain recombines TRBV19 with TRBJ2-3; 7 nucleotides match TRBD2. Trimming cost V 2 bases and J 6 bases; bases outside gene matches: 8. The CDR3 is made up of 15 amino acids. Looked up from germline, CDR1 is LNHDA and CDR2 is SQIVND (reference sequence).

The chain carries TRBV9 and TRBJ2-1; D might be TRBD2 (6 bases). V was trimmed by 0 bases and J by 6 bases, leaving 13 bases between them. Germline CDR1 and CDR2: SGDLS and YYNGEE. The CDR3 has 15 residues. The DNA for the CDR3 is TGTGCCAGCAGCGTAGCGGGCGGAGCGGGCAATGAGCAGTTCTTC. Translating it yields CASSVAGGAGNEQFF. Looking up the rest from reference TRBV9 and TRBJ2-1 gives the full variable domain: DSGVTQTPKHLITATGQRVTLRCSPRSGDLSVYWYQQSLDQGLQFLIQYYNGEERAKGNILERFSAQQFPDLHSELNLSSLELGDSALYFCASSVAGGAGNEQFFGPGTRLTVL.